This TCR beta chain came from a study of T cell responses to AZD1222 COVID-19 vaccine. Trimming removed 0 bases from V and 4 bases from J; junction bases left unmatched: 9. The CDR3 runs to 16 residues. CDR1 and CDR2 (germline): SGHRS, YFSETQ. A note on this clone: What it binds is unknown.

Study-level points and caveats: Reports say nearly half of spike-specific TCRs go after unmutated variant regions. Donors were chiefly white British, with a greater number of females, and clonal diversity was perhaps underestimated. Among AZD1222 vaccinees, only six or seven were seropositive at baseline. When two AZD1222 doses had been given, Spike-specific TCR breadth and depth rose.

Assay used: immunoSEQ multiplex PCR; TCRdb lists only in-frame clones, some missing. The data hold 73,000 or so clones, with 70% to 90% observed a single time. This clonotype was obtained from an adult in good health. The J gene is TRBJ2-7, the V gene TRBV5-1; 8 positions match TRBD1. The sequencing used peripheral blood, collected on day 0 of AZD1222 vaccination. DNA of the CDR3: TGCGCCAGCAGCTTGGGGTCAGGGGGCATTCGGTACGAGCAGTACTTC. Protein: CASSLGSGGIRYEQYF.